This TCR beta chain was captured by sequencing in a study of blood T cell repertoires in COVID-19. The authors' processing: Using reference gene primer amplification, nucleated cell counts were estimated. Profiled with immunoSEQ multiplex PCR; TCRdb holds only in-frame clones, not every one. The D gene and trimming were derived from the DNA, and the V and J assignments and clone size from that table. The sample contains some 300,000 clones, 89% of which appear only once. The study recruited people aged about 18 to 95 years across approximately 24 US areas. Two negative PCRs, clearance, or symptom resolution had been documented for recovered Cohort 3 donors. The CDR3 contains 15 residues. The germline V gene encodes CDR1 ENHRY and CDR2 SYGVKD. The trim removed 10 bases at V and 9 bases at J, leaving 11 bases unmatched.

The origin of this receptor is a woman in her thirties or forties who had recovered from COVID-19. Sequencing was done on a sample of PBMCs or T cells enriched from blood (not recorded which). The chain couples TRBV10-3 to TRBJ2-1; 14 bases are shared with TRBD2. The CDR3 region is CATNPGLAGVVEQFF. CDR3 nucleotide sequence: TGTGCCACTAATCCGGGACTAGCGGGAGTGGTTGAGCAGTTCTTC.